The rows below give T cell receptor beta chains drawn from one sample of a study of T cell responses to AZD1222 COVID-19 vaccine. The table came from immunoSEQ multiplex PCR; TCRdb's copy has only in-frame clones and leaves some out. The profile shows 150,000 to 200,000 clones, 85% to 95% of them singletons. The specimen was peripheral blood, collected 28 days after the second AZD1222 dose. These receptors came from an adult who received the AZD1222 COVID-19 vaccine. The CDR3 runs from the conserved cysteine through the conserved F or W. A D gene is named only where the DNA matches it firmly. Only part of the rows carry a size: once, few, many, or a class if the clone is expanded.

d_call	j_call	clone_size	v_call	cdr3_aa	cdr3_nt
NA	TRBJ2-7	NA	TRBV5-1	CASSLGPGSYEQYF	TGCGCCAGCAGCTTGGGTCCAGGCTCCTACGAGCAGTACTTC
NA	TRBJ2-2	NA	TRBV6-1	CASSELGNTGELFF	TGTGCCAGCAGTGAACTAGGAAACACCGGGGAGCTGTTTTTT
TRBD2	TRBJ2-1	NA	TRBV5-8	CASSLGGRADNEQFF	TGTGCCAGCAGCTTAGGCGGGAGGGCCGACAATGAGCAGTTCTTC
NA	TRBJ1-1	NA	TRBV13	CASQKRDHGGEAFF	TGTGCCAGCCAAAAACGGGACCACGGAGGGGAAGCTTTCTTT
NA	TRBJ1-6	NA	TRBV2	CASSEAGPVGRSPLHF	TGTGCCAGCAGTGAAGCGGGCCCCGTGGGCCGTTCACCCCTCCACTTT
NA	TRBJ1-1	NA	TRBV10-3	CAISEPAGKGTEAFF	TGTGCCATCAGTGAGCCGGCAGGGAAGGGAACTGAAGCTTTCTTT
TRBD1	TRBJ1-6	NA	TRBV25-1	CASSDRTGFNSPLHF	TGTGCCAGCAGTGACAGGACAGGGTTTAATTCACCCCTCCACTTT
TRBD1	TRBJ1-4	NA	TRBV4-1	CASSFTGTGGEKLFF	TGCGCCAGCAGTTTTACCGGGACAGGGGGTGAAAAACTGTTTTTT
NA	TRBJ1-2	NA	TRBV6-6	CASSYGQENGYTF	TGTGCCAGCAGTTACGGGCAGGAGAATGGCTACACCTTC
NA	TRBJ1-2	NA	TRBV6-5	CASRTIAGHGYTF	TGTGCCAGCAGGACTATTGCGGGTCATGGCTACACCTTC
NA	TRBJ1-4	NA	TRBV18	CASSPGEYEGLFF	TGTGCCAGCTCACCGGGGGAGTACGAGGGACTGTTTTTT
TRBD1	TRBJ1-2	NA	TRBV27	CASRNQGASGYTF	TGTGCCAGCAGGAACCAGGGGGCCAGTGGCTACACCTTC
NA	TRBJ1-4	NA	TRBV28	CASSSRVFFEKLFF	TGTGCCAGCAGTTCCAGGGTTTTTTTTGAAAAACTGTTTTTT
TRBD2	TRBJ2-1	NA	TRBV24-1	CATAMRTSIQGEQFF	TGTGCCACCGCCATGAGGACTAGCATCCAGGGTGAGCAGTTCTTC
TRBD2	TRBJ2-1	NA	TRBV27	CASSILADPYYNEQFF	TGTGCCAGCAGTATCCTAGCGGATCCATACTACAATGAGCAGTTCTTC
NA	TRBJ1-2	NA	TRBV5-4	CASSLQGGYGYTF	TGTGCCAGCAGCTTGCAGGGAGGCTATGGCTACACCTTC
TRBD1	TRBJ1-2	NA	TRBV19	CASSNAARTGAYGYTF	TGTGCCAGTAGTAATGCTGCCCGGACAGGGGCCTATGGCTACACCTTC
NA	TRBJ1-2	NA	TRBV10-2	CASSEPRPYYGYTF	TGCGCCAGCAGTGAACCTCGTCCATACTATGGCTACACCTTC
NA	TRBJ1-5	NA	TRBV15	CATSRDRGINQPQHF	TGTGCCACCAGCAGAGATCGGGGGATTAATCAGCCCCAGCATTTT
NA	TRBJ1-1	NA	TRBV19	CASTTDIHSEAFF	TGTGCCAGTACCACGGACATCCACTCTGAAGCTTTCTTT
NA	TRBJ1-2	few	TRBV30	CAWSVLFRAGPRGHYGYTF	TGTGCCTGGAGTGTATTGTTTAGGGCAGGCCCTAGGGGTCACTATGGCTACACCTTC
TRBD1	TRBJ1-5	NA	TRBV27	CASSSNPGQGVNQPQHF	TGTGCCAGCAGTTCCAACCCCGGACAGGGGGTCAATCAGCCCCAGCATTTT
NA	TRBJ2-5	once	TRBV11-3	CASSLDGLDGETQYF	TGTGCCAGCAGCTTAGATGGTCTAGATGGAGAGACCCAGTACTTC
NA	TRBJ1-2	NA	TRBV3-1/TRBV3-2	CASSQTGLGYTF	TGTGCCAGCAGCCAAACAGGACTAGGCTACACCTTC
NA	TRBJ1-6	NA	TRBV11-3	CASSLDRVLSSYNSPLHF	TGTGCCAGCAGCTTAGATAGGGTGTTAAGCTCCTATAATTCACCCCTCCACTTT
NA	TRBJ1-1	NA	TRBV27	CASSLRPSTEAFF	TGTGCCAGCAGTTTACGGCCCAGCACTGAAGCTTTCTTT
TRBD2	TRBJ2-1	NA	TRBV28	CATGGPTSRYNEQFF	TGTGCCACCGGCGGACCGACTAGCCGATACAATGAGCAGTTCTTC
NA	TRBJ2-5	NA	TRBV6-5	CASSYYMLGGETQYF	TGTGCCAGCAGTTACTATATGCTGGGCGGAGAGACCCAGTACTTC